This T cell receptor (beta chain) comes out of a study of blood T cell repertoires in COVID-19. Turning to the study itself: There were acute and convalescent COVID-19 samples, and they came from the United States, Italy and Spain. PBMCs, B-cell-depleted T cells, or T cells were the source of the cDNA or gDNA that made up the material.

In its sample, this clone was seen a few times. Authors' methods: Scientists estimated how many nucleated cells there were by amplifying reference gene primers. Using immunoSEQ multiplex PCR, the repertoire was profiled, and TCRdb retains in-frame clones only, with some absent. V and J calls and clone size are copied from that table; D and trimming were computed from the DNA. This repertoire shows hundreds of thousands of clones, 89% found once; its top ten account for roughly an eighth. The material sequenced was peripheral blood. The sequence was obtained from a woman in her sixties with acute or convalescent COVID-19.

The CDR3 is CASSPQGINEKLFF. CDR3 nucleotide sequence: TGTGCCAGCAGCCCCCAGGGGATTAATGAAAAACTGTTTTTT. The V and J genes are TRBV5-6 and TRBJ1-4; possible D gene TRBD1, 6 bases. Trimming stripped 4 bases from V and 4 bases from J, with 11 bases between. Germline V CDR1 and CDR2: SGHDT, YYEEEE. The length of the CDR3 is 14 residues.